These 15 T cell receptor beta chains came from one sample sequenced in a study of control samples from healthy donors and cancer patients. Profiling relied on immunoSEQ multiplex PCR, and the TCRdb table lists in-frame clones only, not all of them. The top ten clones hold roughly 8.4% of a sample with under 200,000 clones, roughly 94% of them seen once. The sequenced sample consisted of blood. These TCRs come from a woman in her thirties or forties in good health.

This sequence joins TRBV12-3 or TRBV12-4 and TRBJ1-1; D uncertain. Trimming took off 6 bases at V and 1 base at J, with 6 bases between the two ends. The CDR3 consists of 12 residues. In DNA, the CDR3 is TGTGCCAGCAGAAACCGGAACACTGAAGCTTTCTTT. It specifies CASRNRNTEAFF.

V and J are TRBV28 and TRBJ2-7; 12 positions agree with TRBD2. CDR3 length: 15 amino acids. In germline, CDR1 is MDHEN, CDR2 SYDVKM. V shed 5 bases and J 3 bases; nucleotides not matched to a gene: 5. CDR3 loop: CASSPPLAGGYEQYF. The CDR3 bases are TGTGCCAGCAGTCCCCCACTAGCGGGGGGCTACGAGCAGTACTTC.

The V gene is TRBV10-1, the J gene TRBJ2-1; 9 bases are shared with TRBD1. Germline CDR1 WNHNN, CDR2 SYGVQD (reference sequence). The CDR3 has 13 amino acids. V was pared by 8 bases and J by 7 bases, with 6 bases of the junction left unmatched. The CDR3 here is CASSRQGGNEQFF. The CDR3 DNA reads as TGCGCCAGCTCTAGACAGGGGGGTAATGAGCAGTTCTTC.

The rearrangement uses TRBV10-3 and TRBJ2-1; 14 nucleotides align to TRBD2. The CDR3 covers 17 residues. J lost 9 bases, V lost 0 bases, and 7 bases had no gene match. The germline gives CDR1 ENHRY, CDR2 SYGVKD. CDR3 coding DNA: TGTGCCATCAGTGAGTCGAGACTAGCGGGAGGGCAGGGTGAGCAGTTCTTC. Translated: CAISESRLAGGQGEQFF.

This clone occurred once. V usage is TRBV10-3 and J usage is TRBJ1-1, with 7 bases matching TRBD1. In germline, CDR1 is ENHRY, CDR2 SYGVKD. V lost 6 bases and J lost 4; bases outside the gene matches: 14. This CDR3 comprises 16 residues. As DNA, the CDR3 is TGTGCCATCAGCCTCAGCCCCTCGGGACAGATCACTGAAGCTTTCTTT. Translation: CAISLSPSGQITEAFF.

The chain is built from TRBV6-2 or TRBV6-3 and TRBJ2-3, with a possible D match to TRBD1 (6 bases). CDR3 length: 14 amino acids. Trimming removed 5 bases from V and 5 bases from J, with 14 bases in between. Looked up from germline, CDR1 is MNHEY and CDR2 is SVGEGT. The CDR3 here is CASSLTGSGDTQYF. CDR3 coding DNA: TGTGCCAGCAGTCTGACAGGTTCGGGAGATACGCAGTATTTT.

This chain connects TRBV9 to TRBJ2-7; TRBD2 matches at 10 bases. V lost 3 bases and J lost 2; bases outside the gene matches: 8. Looked up from germline, CDR1 is SGDLS and CDR2 is YYNGEE. The CDR3 extends over 16 amino acids. The CDR3 region is CASSATSGVPPYEQYF. CDR3 in DNA: TGTGCCAGCAGCGCAACTAGCGGGGTGCCCCCCTACGAGCAGTACTTC. The variable domain in full, with the rest retrieved from reference TRBV9 and TRBJ2-7, is DSGVTQTPKHLITATGQRVTLRCSPRSGDLSVYWYQQSLDQGLQFLIQYYNGEERAKGNILERFSAQQFPDLHSELNLSSLELGDSALYFCASSATSGVPPYEQYFGPGTRLTVT.

V is TRBV5-1 and J is TRBJ2-5; either TRBD1 or TRBD2 may fit D (5 bases each). Trimming removed 4 bases from V and 2 bases from J, with 12 bases in between. Germline V gives CDR1 SGHRS, CDR2 YFSETQ. This CDR3 comprises 14 residues. In DNA, the CDR3 is TGCGCCAGCAGCCTAGGGACCCTACAAGAGACCCAGTACTTC. Its translation is CASSLGTLQETQYF.

The chain uses TRBV4-3 and TRBJ1-1; possible D gene TRBD1, 5 bases. The V gene's germline CDR1 is LGHNA and CDR2 YSLEER. This CDR3 spans 15 amino acids. The germline V and J ends were trimmed by 2 bases and 4 bases, with 14 bases remaining between them. The CDR3: CASSQMRQGGTEAFF. Written as DNA, the CDR3 is TGCGCCAGCAGCCAAATGCGGCAGGGTGGCACTGAAGCTTTCTTT.

This sequence joins TRBV5-1 and TRBJ2-1; 7 bases map to TRBD2. V gave up 4 bases and J gave up 6 bases; unmatched junction bases: 7. The CDR3 has 14 amino acids. Germline lookup yields CDR1 SGHRS and CDR2 YFSETQ. The CDR3: CASSNGLVPNEQFF. The DNA of the CDR3 is TGCGCCAGCAGCAATGGACTAGTTCCCAATGAGCAGTTCTTC. The entire variable domain, with the rest obtained from reference TRBV5-1 and TRBJ2-1, is as follows: KAGVTQTPRYLIKTRGQQVTLSCSPISGHRSVSWYQQTPGQGLQFLFEYFSETQRNKGNFPGRFSGRQFSNSRSEMNVSTLELGDSALYLCASSNGLVPNEQFFGPGTRLTVL.

The chain combines TRBV9 with TRBJ2-7, with TRBD2 identical over 12 bases. CDR3 length equals 18 residues. Germline CDR1 and CDR2: SGDLS and YYNGEE. V was pared by 0 bases and J by 4 bases, with 11 bases of the junction left unmatched. CDR3 coding DNA: TGTGCCAGCAGCGTAGCTTCGGCTAGCGGGGGGGCCGCGTACGAGCAGTACTTC. It is translated as CASSVASASGGAAYEQYF.

The V call is TRBV5-4, the J call TRBJ2-7, with D perhaps matching TRBD1 or TRBD2 (5 bases each). The germline CDR1 and CDR2 sequences are SGHNT and YYREEE (reference sequence). Trimming removed 6 bases at V and 0 bases at J, with 13 bases between. The CDR3 sequence is 14 residues long. CDR3 region: CASNNRDPSYEQYF. The CDR3 DNA sequence: TGTGCCAGCAACAACCGGGACCCCTCCTACGAGCAGTACTTC.

Points on this clone: This sample also contains other DNA sequences that code for the same CDR3. This chain uses TRBV6-5 with TRBJ2-7; D is ambiguous. Germline assignment: CDR1 MNHEY and CDR2 SVGAGI. V lost 10 bases and J 1 base, leaving 17 bases between the germline ends. The CDR3 has 14 residues. The CDR3 loop reads CATQVGRVSYEQYF. Written as DNA, the CDR3 is TGTGCCACCCAAGTCGGTAGAGTTTCCTACGAGCAGTACTTC.

J is TRBJ2-5 and V is TRBV5-1; a weak D match, TRBD2 (6 bases). CDR3 size: 14 residues. Germline values: CDR1 SGHRS, CDR2 YFSETQ. The V end lost 4 bases, the J end lost 5 bases, and 15 bases lay between the germline ends. CDR3: CASSTGPREETQYF. As DNA, the CDR3 is TGCGCCAGCAGCACCGGGCCCCGGGAGGAGACCCAGTACTTC.

The chain employs TRBV11-3 and TRBJ1-1; 7 bases map to TRBD1. With V trimmed by 3 bases and J by 10 bases, 8 bases remained unmatched. The CDR3 consists of 13 residues. Germline V gene lookup returns CDR1 SGHNT and CDR2 YENEEA. The CDR3 loop reads CASSLSGTERAFF. CDR3 sequence (DNA): TGTGCCAGCAGCTTGAGCGGGACAGAACGAGCTTTCTTT.